Sequencing of this TCR beta chain was carried out in a study of vaccination and CD4 T cells after COVID-19. For the study at large: Investigators drew the post-COVID samples a median approximately 92 days after diagnosis, with a range of 35 to 161. Overlapping SARS-CoV-2, HCoV-NL63, HCoV-OC43 and HCoV-229E spike peptides were used to stimulate cells.

The Oncomine TCR Beta short-read assay sequenced DNA from cultured CD4+ T cells. TCRdb called the PCR reads again in MiXCR, with one record for every CDR3 protein. The data contain about 23,000 distinct CDR3 sequences, under 55% of them singletons. As for this clonotype: Its antigen is unidentified.

Treatment meaning: roughly 11-day PBMC culture with coronavirus spike peptide pools or control peptides (ViraFEST assay). The specimen was CD4+ T cells from blood, cultured in vitro, collected before SARS-CoV-2 vaccination. This receptor was identified in a human donor who received a COVID-19 vaccine.

The CDR3 spells CASSRTDSSPLHF. Here the CDR3 DNA reads TGTGCCAGCAGTAGGACAGACTCTTCACCCCTCCACTTT. The chain joins TRBV6-1 to TRBJ1-6; D might be TRBD1 (6 bases). Germline CDR1 reads MNHNS; CDR2 reads SASEGT. Trimming stripped 5 bases from V and 9 bases from J, with 11 bases between. The CDR3 is 13 amino acids.